This T cell receptor beta chain was documented in a study of T cell responses to AZD1222 COVID-19 vaccine. The data were produced by immunoSEQ multiplex PCR, yet TCRdb's version contains in-frame clones alone and is incomplete. The sample carries about 150,000 clones, about nine tenths recorded once. Germline assignment: CDR1 LGHDT and CDR2 YNNKEL (reference sequence). CDR3 length: 14 residues. Trimming removed 3 bases at V and 4 bases at J, with 12 bases between. Comment on this clone: The antigen is not known.

Points from the study as a whole: Per reports, nearly half of all spike-specific TCRs target regions that are unmutated in variants. Baseline antibody screening turned up just six or seven seropositive AZD1222 recipients. Distributed over spike, vaccine-associated CD4 TCRs predominated at 160-218 and 743-854.

This sequence joins TRBV3-1 (or the pseudogene TRBV3-2) and TRBJ1-2; D uncertain. Specimen: peripheral blood, collected on day 0 of AZD1222 vaccination. The TCR originated in an adult in good health. CDR3 sequence: CASSQSPGVYGYTF. CDR3 in DNA: TGTGCCAGCAGCCAGTCCCCGGGCGTCTATGGCTACACCTTC.